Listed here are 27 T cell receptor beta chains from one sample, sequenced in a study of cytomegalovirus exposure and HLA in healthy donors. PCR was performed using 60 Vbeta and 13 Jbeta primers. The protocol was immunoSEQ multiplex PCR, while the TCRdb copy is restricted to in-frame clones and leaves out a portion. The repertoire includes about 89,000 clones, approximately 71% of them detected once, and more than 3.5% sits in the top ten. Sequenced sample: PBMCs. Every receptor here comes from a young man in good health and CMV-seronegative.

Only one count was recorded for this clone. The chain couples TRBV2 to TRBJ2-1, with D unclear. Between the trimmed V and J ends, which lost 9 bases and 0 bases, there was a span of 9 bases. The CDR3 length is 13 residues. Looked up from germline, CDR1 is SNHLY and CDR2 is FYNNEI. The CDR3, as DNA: TGTGCCAGTCAAAAGAGCTCCTACAATGAGCAGTTCTTC. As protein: CASQKSSYNEQFF.

Here the CDR3 reads CASSPISGTEYGYTF. The CDR3 DNA is TGTGCCAGCAGCCCCATCTCCGGGACAGAATATGGCTACACCTTC. The rearrangement joins TRBV7-2 to TRBJ1-2, with TRBD1 matching 7 bases. The V gene's germline CDR1 is SGHTA and CDR2 FQGNSA. The V and J ends lost 5 bases and 5 bases, in that order; junction bases with no gene match: 11. CDR3 length equals 15 residues. The whole variable domain, filled in from reference TRBV7-2 and TRBJ1-2, reads GAGVSQSPSNKVTEKGKDVELRCDPISGHTALYWYRQSLGQGLEFLIYFQGNSAPDKSGLPSDRFSAERTGGSVSTLTIQRTQQEDSAVYLCASSPISGTEYGYTFGSGTRLTVV.

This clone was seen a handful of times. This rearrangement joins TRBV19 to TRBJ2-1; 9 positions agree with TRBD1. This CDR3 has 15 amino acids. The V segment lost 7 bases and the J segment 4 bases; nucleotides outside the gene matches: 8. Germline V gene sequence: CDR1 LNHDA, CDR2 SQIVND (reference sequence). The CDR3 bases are TGTGCCAGTATGTTCGGGACAGGGATGTACAATGAGCAGTTCTTC. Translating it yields CASMFGTGMYNEQFF.

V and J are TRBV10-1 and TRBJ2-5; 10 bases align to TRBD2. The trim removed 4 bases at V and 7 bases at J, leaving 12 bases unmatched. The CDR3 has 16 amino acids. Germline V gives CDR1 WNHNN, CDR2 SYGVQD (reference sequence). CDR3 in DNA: TGCGCCAGCAGTGGCGAAGCGGGGGGGCTCAGCGGGACCCAGTACTTC. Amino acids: CASSGEAGGLSGTQYF.

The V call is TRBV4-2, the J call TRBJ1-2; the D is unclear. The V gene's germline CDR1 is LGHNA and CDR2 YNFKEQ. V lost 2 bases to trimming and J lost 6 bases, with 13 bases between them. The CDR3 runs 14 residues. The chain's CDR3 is CASSQTPAPNGYTF. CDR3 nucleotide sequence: TGTGCCAGCAGCCAAACCCCCGCGCCCAATGGCTACACCTTC.

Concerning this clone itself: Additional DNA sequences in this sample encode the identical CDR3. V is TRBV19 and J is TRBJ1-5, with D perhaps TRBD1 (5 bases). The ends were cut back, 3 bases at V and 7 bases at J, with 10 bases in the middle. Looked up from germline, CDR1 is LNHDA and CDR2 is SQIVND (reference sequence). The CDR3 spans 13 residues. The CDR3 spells CASSIQGGQPQHF. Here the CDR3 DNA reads TGTGCCAGTAGTATCCAGGGCGGCCAGCCCCAGCATTTT. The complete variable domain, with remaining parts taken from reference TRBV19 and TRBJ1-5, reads DGGITQSPKYLFRKEGQNVTLSCEQNLNHDAMYWYRQDPGQGLRLIYYSQIVNDFQKGDIAEGYSVSREKKESFPLTVTSAQKNPTAFYLCASSIQGGQPQHFGDGTRLSIL.

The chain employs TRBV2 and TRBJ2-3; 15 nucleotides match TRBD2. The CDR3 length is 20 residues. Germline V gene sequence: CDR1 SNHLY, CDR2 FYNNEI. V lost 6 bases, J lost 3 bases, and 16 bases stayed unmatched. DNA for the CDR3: TGTGCCAGCAGAATTCCGGGACTAGCGGGGGGCTACCGAGGAACAGATACGCAGTATTTT. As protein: CASRIPGLAGGYRGTDTQYF.

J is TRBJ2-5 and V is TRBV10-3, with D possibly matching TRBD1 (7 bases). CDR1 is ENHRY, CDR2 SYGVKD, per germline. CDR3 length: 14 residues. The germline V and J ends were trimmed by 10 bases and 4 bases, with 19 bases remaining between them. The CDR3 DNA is TGTGCCACCAAGAAGGAGGGGGCCTCAGAGACCCAGTACTTC. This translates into CATKKEGASETQYF.

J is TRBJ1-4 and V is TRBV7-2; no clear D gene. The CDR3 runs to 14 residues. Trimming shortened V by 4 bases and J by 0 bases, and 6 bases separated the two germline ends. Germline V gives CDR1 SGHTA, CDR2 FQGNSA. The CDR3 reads CASSSYATNEKLFF. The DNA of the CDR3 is TGTGCCAGCAGCTCCTATGCAACTAATGAAAAACTGTTTTTT. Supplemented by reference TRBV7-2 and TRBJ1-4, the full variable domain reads GAGVSQSPSNKVTEKGKDVELRCDPISGHTALYWYRQSLGQGLEFLIYFQGNSAPDKSGLPSDRFSAERTGGSVSTLTIQRTQQEDSAVYLCASSSYATNEKLFFGSGTQLSVL.

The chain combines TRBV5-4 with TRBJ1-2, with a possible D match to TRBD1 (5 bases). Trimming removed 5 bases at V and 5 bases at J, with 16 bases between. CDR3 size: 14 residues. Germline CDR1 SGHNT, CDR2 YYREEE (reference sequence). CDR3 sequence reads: CASSHPSDRYGYTF. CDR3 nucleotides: TGTGCCAGCAGTCATCCAAGCGACAGATATGGCTACACCTTC.

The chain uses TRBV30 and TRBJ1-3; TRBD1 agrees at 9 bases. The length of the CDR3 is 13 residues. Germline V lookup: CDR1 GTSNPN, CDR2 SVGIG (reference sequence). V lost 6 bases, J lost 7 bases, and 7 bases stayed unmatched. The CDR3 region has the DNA TGTGCCTGCCTTCCGGGACAGGGTAACACCATATATTTT. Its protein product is CACLPGQGNTIYF.

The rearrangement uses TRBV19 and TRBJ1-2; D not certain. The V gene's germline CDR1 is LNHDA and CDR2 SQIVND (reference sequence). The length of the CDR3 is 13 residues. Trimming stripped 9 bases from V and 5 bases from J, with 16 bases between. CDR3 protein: CASSPEGAYGYTF. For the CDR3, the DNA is TGTGCCAGCAGCCCGGAGGGAGCTTATGGCTACACCTTC.

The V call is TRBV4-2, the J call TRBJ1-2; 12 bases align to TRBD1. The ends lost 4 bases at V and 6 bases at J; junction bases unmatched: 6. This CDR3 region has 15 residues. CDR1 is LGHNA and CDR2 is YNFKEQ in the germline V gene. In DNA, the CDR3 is TGTGCCAGCAGCCGGGAGGGACAGGGGGCGCATGGCTACACCTTC. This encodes CASSREGQGAHGYTF.

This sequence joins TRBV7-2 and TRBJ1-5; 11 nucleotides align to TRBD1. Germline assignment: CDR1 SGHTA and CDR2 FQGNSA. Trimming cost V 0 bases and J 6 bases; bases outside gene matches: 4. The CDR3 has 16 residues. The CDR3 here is CASSLAGTGGSQPQHF. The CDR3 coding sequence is TGTGCCAGCAGCTTAGCTGGGACAGGGGGTAGTCAGCCCCAGCATTTT.

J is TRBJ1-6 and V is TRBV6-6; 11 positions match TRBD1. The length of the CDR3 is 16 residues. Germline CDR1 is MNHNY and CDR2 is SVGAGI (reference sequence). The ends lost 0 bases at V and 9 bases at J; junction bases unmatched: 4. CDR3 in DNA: TGTGCCAGCAGTTACTCGCGGACAGGGGGCGGTTCACCCCTCCACTTT. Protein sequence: CASSYSRTGGGSPLHF.

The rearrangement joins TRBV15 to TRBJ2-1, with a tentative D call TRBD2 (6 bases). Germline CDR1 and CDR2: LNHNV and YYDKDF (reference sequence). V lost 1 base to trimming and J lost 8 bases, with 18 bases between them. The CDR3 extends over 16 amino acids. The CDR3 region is CATSRVKSGVGDEQFF. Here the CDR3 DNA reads TGTGCCACCAGCAGAGTCAAGTCGGGAGTCGGCGATGAGCAGTTCTTC.

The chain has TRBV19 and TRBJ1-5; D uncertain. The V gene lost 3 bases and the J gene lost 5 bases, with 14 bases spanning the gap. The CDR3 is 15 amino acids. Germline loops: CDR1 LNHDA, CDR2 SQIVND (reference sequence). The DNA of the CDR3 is TGTGCCAGTAGTATGATACGCTACGGGGATCAGCCCCAGCATTTT. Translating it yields CASSMIRYGDQPQHF.

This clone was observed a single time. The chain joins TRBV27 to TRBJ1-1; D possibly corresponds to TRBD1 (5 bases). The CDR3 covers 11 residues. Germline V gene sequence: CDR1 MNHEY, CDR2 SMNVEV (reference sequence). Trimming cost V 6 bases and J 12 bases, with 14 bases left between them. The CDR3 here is CASRADSKTFF. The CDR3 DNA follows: TGTGCCAGCAGGGCCGACAGTAAAACTTTCTTT.

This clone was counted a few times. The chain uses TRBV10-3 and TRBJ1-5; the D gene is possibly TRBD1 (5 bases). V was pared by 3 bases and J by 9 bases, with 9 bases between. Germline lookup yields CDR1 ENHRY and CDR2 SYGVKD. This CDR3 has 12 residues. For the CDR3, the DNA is TGTGCCATCAGTGACGGGGGGGTGCCCCAGCATTTT. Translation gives CAISDGGVPQHF.

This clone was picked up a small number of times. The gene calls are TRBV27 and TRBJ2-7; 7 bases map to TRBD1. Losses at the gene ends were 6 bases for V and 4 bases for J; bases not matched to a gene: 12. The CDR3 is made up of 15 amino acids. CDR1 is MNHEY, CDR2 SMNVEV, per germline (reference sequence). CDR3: CASSPLGTDTYEQYF. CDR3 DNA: TGTGCCAGCAGCCCTCTCGGGACAGACACTTACGAGCAGTACTTC.

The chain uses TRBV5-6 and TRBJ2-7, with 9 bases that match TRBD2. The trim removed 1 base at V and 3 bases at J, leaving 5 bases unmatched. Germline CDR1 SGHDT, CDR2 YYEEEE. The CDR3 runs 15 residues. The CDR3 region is CASSLLASGIYEQYF. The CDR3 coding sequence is TGTGCCAGCAGCTTGCTGGCTAGCGGGATCTACGAGCAGTACTTC.

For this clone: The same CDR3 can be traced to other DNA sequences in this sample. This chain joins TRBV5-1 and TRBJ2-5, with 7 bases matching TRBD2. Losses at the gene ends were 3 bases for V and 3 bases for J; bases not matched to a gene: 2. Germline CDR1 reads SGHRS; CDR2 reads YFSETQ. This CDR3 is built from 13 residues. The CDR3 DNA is TGCGCCAGCAGCTCGAGCGGGGAAGAGACCCAGTACTTC. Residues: CASSSSGEETQYF.

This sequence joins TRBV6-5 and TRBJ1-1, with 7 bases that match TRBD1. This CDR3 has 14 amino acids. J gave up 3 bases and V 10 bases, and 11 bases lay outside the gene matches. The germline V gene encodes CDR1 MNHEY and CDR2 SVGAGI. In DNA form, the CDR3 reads TGTGCCACCGGGACAGTTACAGGGGACACTGAAGCTTTCTTT. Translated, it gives CATGTVTGDTEAFF.

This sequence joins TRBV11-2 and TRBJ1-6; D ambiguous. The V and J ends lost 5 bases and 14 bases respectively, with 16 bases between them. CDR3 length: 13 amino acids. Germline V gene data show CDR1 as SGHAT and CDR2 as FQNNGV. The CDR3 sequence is CASSPDSRQSLHF. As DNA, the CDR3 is TGTGCCAGCAGCCCCGACTCACGGCAGTCCCTCCACTTT. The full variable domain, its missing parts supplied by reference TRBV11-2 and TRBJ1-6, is EAGVAQSPRYKIIEKRQSVAFWCNPISGHATLYWYQQILGQGPKLLIQFQNNGVVDDSQLPKDRFSAERLKGVDSTLKIQPAKLEDSAVYLCASSPDSRQSLHFGNGTRLTVT.

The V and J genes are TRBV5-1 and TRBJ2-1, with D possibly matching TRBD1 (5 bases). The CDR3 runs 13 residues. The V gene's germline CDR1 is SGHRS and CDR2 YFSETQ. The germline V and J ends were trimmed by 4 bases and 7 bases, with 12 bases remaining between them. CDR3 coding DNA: TGCGCCAGCAGCGCAGGGTCGGTGAATGAGCAGTTCTTC. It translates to CASSAGSVNEQFF.

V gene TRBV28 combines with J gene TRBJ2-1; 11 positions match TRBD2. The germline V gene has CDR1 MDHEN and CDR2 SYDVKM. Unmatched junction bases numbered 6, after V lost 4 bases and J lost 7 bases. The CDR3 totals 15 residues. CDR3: CASSSTSGRRNEQFF. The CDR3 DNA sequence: TGTGCCAGCAGTTCCACTAGCGGGAGAAGGAATGAGCAGTTCTTC.

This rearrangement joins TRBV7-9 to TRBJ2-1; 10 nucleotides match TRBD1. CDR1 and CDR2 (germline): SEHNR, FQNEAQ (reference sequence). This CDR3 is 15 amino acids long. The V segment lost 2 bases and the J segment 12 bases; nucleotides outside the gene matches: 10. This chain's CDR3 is CASSLPAGQGTTQFF. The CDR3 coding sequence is TGTGCCAGCAGCTTACCCGCGGGACAGGGGACAACGCAGTTCTTC. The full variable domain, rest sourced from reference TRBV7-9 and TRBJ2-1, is DTGVSQNPRHKITKRGQNVTFRCDPISEHNRLYWYRQTLGQGPEFLTYFQNEAQLEKSRLLSDRFSAERPKGSFSTLEIQRTEQGDSAMYLCASSLPAGQGTTQFFGPGTRLTVL.